These 23 T cell receptor beta chains were sequenced from one sample in a study of human T cells and chemical hapten exposure. Time point described: patch test 1, 2 weeks after DPC sensitization. Treatment noted: therapeutic diphenylcyclopropenone sensitization with weekly scalp DPC. Via MiXCR, TCRdb re-called the RACE reads, giving one row per CDR3 protein. The table records 150,000 to 200,000 distinct CDR3 sequences, about 22% of them present only once. This material consisted of whole blood, taken in connection with sensitization to the hapten diphenylcyclopropenone (DPC). The origin of the receptors is a woman aged 45-59 years with alopecia areata. Some clones in this sample may be carry-over from other donors' samples.

This clonotype was seen only a few times. The chain uses TRBV29-1 and TRBJ2-5, with D possibly being TRBD2 (6 bases). V shed 5 bases and J shed 4 bases, with 8 bases lying between them. From germline, CDR1 is SQVTM and CDR2 ANQGSEA. The CDR3 extends over 11 amino acids. CDR3 sequence (DNA): TGCAGCGTTCTAGCGTTAGAGACCCAGTACTTC. This sequence encodes CSVLALETQYF.

This clonotype was counted a few times. This chain connects TRBV20-1 to TRBJ2-7; the match to TRBD2 covers 13 bases. The germline V gene has CDR1 DFQATT and CDR2 SNEGSKA (reference sequence). CDR3 length: 14 amino acids. The ends lost 4 bases at V and 7 bases at J; junction bases unmatched: 7. The CDR3 region is CSAIGLAGVREQYF. The CDR3 region has the DNA TGCAGTGCTATAGGACTAGCGGGAGTGAGGGAGCAGTACTTC.

This clonotype occurred a few times. This chain uses TRBV3-1 with TRBJ1-1; D perhaps matches TRBD1 (6 bases). The germline gives CDR1 LGHDT, CDR2 YNNKEL (reference sequence). V was trimmed by 4 bases and J by 4 bases, leaving 13 bases between them. The CDR3 is made up of 14 amino acids. CDR3 nucleotides: TGTGCCAGCAGCCTATCCTACAGGGCCACTGAAGCTTTCTTT. It specifies CASSLSYRATEAFF.

The rearrangement links TRBV30 to TRBJ1-5; D gene ambiguous. The germline gives CDR1 GTSNPN, CDR2 SVGIG (reference sequence). V shed 4 bases and J shed 7 bases, with 17 bases lying between them. The CDR3 extends over 14 amino acids. CDR3 sequence: CAWTPDGLGQPQHF. The DNA of the CDR3 is TGTGCCTGGACCCCGGATGGGCTTGGCCAGCCCCAGCATTTT.

This chain joins TRBV28 and TRBJ2-1; 7 bases are shared with TRBD2. Germline loops: CDR1 MDHEN, CDR2 SYDVKM. The CDR3 consists of 15 residues. V lost 8 bases, J lost 10 bases, and 17 bases stayed unmatched. The CDR3 region is CASGSGGSVLSEQFF. In DNA, the CDR3 is TGTGCCAGCGGAAGCGGCGGGAGCGTCCTCTCCGAGCAGTTCTTC. The complete variable domain, with remaining parts taken from reference TRBV28 and TRBJ2-1, reads DVKVTQSSRYLVKRTGEKVFLECVQDMDHENMFWYRQDPGLGLRLIYFSYDVKMKEKGDIPEGYSVSREKKERFSLILESASTNQTSMYLCASGSGGSVLSEQFFGPGTRLTVL.

The chain has TRBV3-1 and TRBJ1-6; no firm D call. Trimming shortened V by 1 base and J by 7 bases, and 8 bases separated the two germline ends. The CDR3 is made up of 14 amino acids. Looked up from germline, CDR1 is LGHDT and CDR2 is YNNKEL (reference sequence). As DNA, the CDR3 is TGTGCCAGCAGCCAAGGAGGCACCAATTCACCCCTCCACTTT. Translated, it gives CASSQGGTNSPLHF.

The chain has TRBV9 and TRBJ2-3; D not certain. The germline gives CDR1 SGDLS, CDR2 YYNGEE. The CDR3 has 16 amino acids. Trimming took 0 bases from V and 6 from J, leaving 17 bases between them. The CDR3 nucleotides are TGTGCCAGCAGCGTAGGTTCCGGGTTCAGTGGGGATACGCAGTATTTT. Amino acids: CASSVGSGFSGDTQYF.

At least ten counts were recorded for this clonotype. V is TRBV20-1 and J is TRBJ1-6, with no clear D. The V end was cut by 4 bases, the J end by 8 bases, with 12 bases between. Germline V CDR1 and CDR2: DFQATT, SNEGSKA (reference sequence). This CDR3 spans 13 amino acids. The CDR3 coding sequence is TGCAGTGCTATAGAGGGCAGTCATTCACCCCTCCACTTT. Translated, it gives CSAIEGSHSPLHF.

The chain has TRBV29-1 and TRBJ2-3; 10 bases map to TRBD2. With 1 base clipped from V and 6 bases from J, the junction kept 10 bases outside the gene matches. Germline-derived CDR1 and CDR2 are SQVTM and ANQGSEA. The CDR3 loop spans 16 amino acids. CDR3 sequence: CSVEVGSSGRSDTQYF. CDR3 DNA sequence: TGCAGCGTTGAAGTTGGGTCTAGCGGGAGATCGGATACGCAGTATTTT.

This clonotype appeared a few times. The chain has TRBV20-1 and TRBJ2-3; 8 bases match TRBD2. V was clipped by 3 bases and J by 1 base; unmatched bases: 6. Germline V gene data show CDR1 as DFQATT and CDR2 as SNEGSKA (reference sequence). The CDR3 loop spans 15 amino acids. The CDR3 sequence: CSASGRAIGTDTQYF. The CDR3 DNA follows: TGCAGTGCTAGCGGGAGGGCGATCGGCACAGATACGCAGTATTTT.

The V and J genes are TRBV4-1 and TRBJ2-4, with D hard to call. The CDR3 is 17 residues long. CDR1 and CDR2 (germline): MGHRA, YSYEKL. V lost 0 bases, J lost 2 bases, and 14 bases lay in between. The CDR3 region has the DNA TGCGCCAGCAGCCAAGAAGAGCGACCTAATCCCAAAAACATTCAGTACTTC. Encoded protein: CASSQEERPNPKNIQYF.

This clonotype showed up just a few times. This chain connects TRBV30 to TRBJ2-3, with 10 bases fitting TRBD1. CDR1 and CDR2 from the germline V gene are GTSNPN and SVGIG (reference sequence). This CDR3 comprises 14 residues. This CDR3 is CALGQGTLSDTQYF. As DNA, the CDR3 is TGTGCTTTGGGACAGGGGACGTTGTCGGATACGCAGTATTTT.

This chain uses TRBV5-1 with TRBJ2-7; TRBD1 matches at 8 bases. This CDR3 contains 15 residues. CDR1 and CDR2 (germline): SGHRS, YFSETQ. The trim removed 3 bases at V and 3 bases at J, leaving 8 bases unmatched. CDR3 sequence: CASSSLGQEDYEQYF. The CDR3, as DNA: TGCGCCAGCAGCTCTTTGGGACAGGAAGACTACGAGCAGTACTTC. Together with reference TRBV5-1 and TRBJ2-7, the CDR3 gives the full variable domain: KAGVTQTPRYLIKTRGQQVTLSCSPISGHRSVSWYQQTPGQGLQFLFEYFSETQRNKGNFPGRFSGRQFSNSRSEMNVSTLELGDSALYLCASSSLGQEDYEQYFGPGTRLTVT.

The chain has TRBV7-8 and TRBJ2-7, with 11 bases lining up with TRBD2. The CDR3 is made up of 16 amino acids. Trimming at V came to 0 bases and at J to 5 bases, leaving 6 bases not matched to a gene. CDR1 is SGHVS, CDR2 FQNEAQ, per germline. Here the CDR3 DNA reads TGTGCCAGCAGCTTAGCGGTGCTAGCGGGAGGTCACGAGCAGTACTTC. This gives the protein CASSLAVLAGGHEQYF.

To note about this clonotype: Its ends do not fully match the called genes, so a read error is possible. The V call is TRBV27, the J call TRBJ1-4; D possibly corresponds to TRBD1 (6 bases). The CDR3 is 12 residues long. Germline V gene lookup returns CDR1 MNHEY and CDR2 SMNVEV (reference sequence). The CDR3 sequence: CASSVTTGKPFF. The CDR3 DNA reads as TGTGCCAGCAGTGTAACAACAGGGAAACCGTTTTTT.

This clonotype was counted a few times. The CDR3 nucleotides are TGTGCCAGCAGCTTTGGGAGTCCGTCACCCCTCCACTTT. Translating gives CASSFGSPSPLHF. The rearrangement uses TRBV5-5 and TRBJ1-6; D not resolved. V was cut by 2 bases and J by 10 bases, with 10 bases left in between. The CDR3 covers 13 residues. Germline CDR1 and CDR2: SGHKS and YYEKEE (reference sequence).

In this sample, this clonotype turned up a few times. The CDR3 DNA is TGTGCCAGCAGCTTAGGTTATCGCGGGGAGCAAAACTACGAGCAGTACTTC. Its protein is CASSLGYRGEQNYEQYF. The genes are TRBV11-2 and TRBJ2-7, with TRBD2 as a possible D gene (6 bases). Deletions cut 1 base from V and 3 bases from J, with 19 bases between. The CDR3 length is 17 residues. Germline V gene sequence: CDR1 SGHAT, CDR2 FQNNGV.

This chain links TRBV6-5 with TRBJ1-4; a weak D match, TRBD1 (6 bases). This CDR3 has 14 amino acids. Per germline, CDR1 MNHEY and CDR2 SVGAGI. V lost 8 bases and J 4 bases, leaving 14 bases between the germline ends. Here the CDR3 DNA reads TGTGCCAGCCGGGGGCGAGGGATTAATGAAAAACTGTTTTTT. Translated, it gives CASRGRGINEKLFF.

The table lists this clonotype with a few counts. The gene calls are TRBV24-1 and TRBJ2-3; D might be TRBD2 (6 bases). The V end lost 4 bases, the J end lost 3 bases, and 13 bases lay between the germline ends. Germline V gene sequence: CDR1 KGHDR, CDR2 SFDVKD. This CDR3 comprises 15 residues. The CDR3 here is CATSDALGGTDTQYF. The CDR3 DNA follows: TGTGCCACCAGTGACGCTTTAGGAGGGACAGATACGCAGTATTTT.

There are a few counts of this clonotype. The chain links TRBV6-5 to TRBJ2-7; 8 bases are a match to TRBD1. This CDR3 contains 14 residues. Germline V gene sequence: CDR1 MNHEY, CDR2 SVGAGI. V lost 6 bases and J lost 2; bases outside the gene matches: 6. CDR3 in DNA: TGTGCCAGCAGACCCGGACAGGGCACCTACGAGCAGTACTTC. This sequence encodes CASRPGQGTYEQYF.

This clonotype was counted only a few times. CDR3 sequence reads: CASSAGVGANVLTF. CDR3 in DNA: TGTGCCAGCAGTGCTGGGGTCGGGGCCAACGTCCTGACTTTC. V and J are TRBV2 and TRBJ2-6; unclear D gene. The CDR3 contains 14 residues. Trimming removed 4 bases from V and 4 bases from J, with 8 bases in between. Germline CDR1 SNHLY, CDR2 FYNNEI.

The chain is built from TRBV11-2 and TRBJ2-3; 7 bases match TRBD2. This CDR3 region has 16 residues. CDR1 and CDR2 from the germline V gene are SGHAT and FQNNGV. The trim removed 5 bases at V and 2 bases at J, leaving 10 bases unmatched. This CDR3 reads CASSGGSGRFTDTQYF. CDR3 DNA: TGTGCCAGCAGCGGAGGTAGCGGGCGGTTCACAGATACGCAGTATTTT.

The sample holds many counts of this clonotype. The chain is built from TRBV25-1 and TRBJ1-2; D is perhaps TRBD1 (6 bases). The CDR3 has 13 residues. Trimming pared 5 bases from V and 3 bases from J, leaving 10 bases between. Germline values: CDR1 MGHDK, CDR2 SYGVNS. As DNA, the CDR3 is TGTGCCAGCAGTCAAGGGGGGGACTATGGCTACACCTTC. This gives the protein CASSQGGDYGYTF.